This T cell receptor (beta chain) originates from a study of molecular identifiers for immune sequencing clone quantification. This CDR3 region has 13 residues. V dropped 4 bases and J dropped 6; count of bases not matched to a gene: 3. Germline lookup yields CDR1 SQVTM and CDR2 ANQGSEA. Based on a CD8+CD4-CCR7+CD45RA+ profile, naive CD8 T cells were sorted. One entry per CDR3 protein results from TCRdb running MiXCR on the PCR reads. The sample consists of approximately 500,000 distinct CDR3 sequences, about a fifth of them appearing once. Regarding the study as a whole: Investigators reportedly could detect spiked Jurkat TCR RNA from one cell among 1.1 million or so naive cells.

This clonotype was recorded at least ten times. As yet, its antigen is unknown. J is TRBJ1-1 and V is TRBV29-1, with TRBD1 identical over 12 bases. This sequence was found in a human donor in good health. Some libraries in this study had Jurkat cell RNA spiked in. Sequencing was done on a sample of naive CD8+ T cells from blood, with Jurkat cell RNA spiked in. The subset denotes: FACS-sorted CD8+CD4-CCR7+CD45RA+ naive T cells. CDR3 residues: CSVAGQGAAEAFF. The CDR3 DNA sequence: TGCAGCGTTGCGGGACAGGGGGCGGCTGAAGCTTTCTTT.